This T cell receptor (beta chain) was retrieved from a study of shared clonotypes between healthy human individuals. Overall study context: Aged 18 to 49, the donors were a couple of women and three men.

V dropped 0 bases and J dropped 2; count of bases not matched to a gene: 7. This CDR3 comprises 17 residues. The V gene's germline CDR1 is LGHNA and CDR2 YSLEER. The table came from immunoSEQ multiplex PCR; TCRdb's copy has only in-frame clones and leaves some out. The top ten hold under 13% of the sample, which has some 350,000 clones, around 74% seen once. The receptor was isolated from a man aged 25 to 40 in good health. V and J are TRBV4-3 and TRBJ2-1, with 7 bases aligning to TRBD2. Sequencing used memory CD4+ T cells sorted from blood. Regarding subset: CD45RA-negative fraction. CDR3 sequence reads: CASSQDHGRSAYNEQFF. The CDR3 region has the DNA TGCGCCAGCAGCCAAGATCACGGGAGGTCTGCCTACAATGAGCAGTTCTTC.